This T cell receptor beta chain emerged from a study of T-cell memory formation after mild COVID-19. Findings and limits, study-wide: For second-wave clones that peaked at day 37, SARS-CoV-2 specificity went unverified.

TCRdb re-called the 5' RACE reads with MiXCR, one entry per CDR3 protein. This sample has about 470,000 distinct CDR3 sequences, with 20% to 30% found just once. This clonotype has more than one count but fewer than ten. The antigen is not known. The sequence derives from an adult woman who had mild COVID-19 (a few samples of this study predate the infection). Cell type and time point are not known. Sequenced: PBMCs or a T cell subset sorted from them (not recorded which).

CDR3: CASSQVGEDYNEQFF. The CDR3 bases are TGTGCCAGCAGCCAAGTGGGAGAGGACTACAATGAGCAGTTCTTC. The chain couples TRBV4-2 to TRBJ2-1, with TRBD2 as a possible D gene (5 bases). The V gene lost 1 base and the J gene lost 3 bases, with 10 bases spanning the gap. Germline CDR1 LGHNA, CDR2 YNFKEQ. This CDR3 has 15 amino acids.